The next 28 T cell receptor beta chains were all read from a single sample in a study of T cell repertoires in cytomegalovirus infection. No antigens are known for them. One entry per CDR3 protein, called by TCRdb with MiXCR from the reads. The sample holds some 480,000 distinct CDR3 sequences; roughly a third are singletons and the top ten take about 17%. The source material was cultured PBMCs, sampled from culture after CMV antigen stimulation. Source of these receptors: a human donor in good health (CMV status not recorded). Some clones in this sample may be carry-over from other donors' samples.

This chain uses TRBV15 with TRBJ1-5, with TRBD1 matching 7 bases. The V gene's germline CDR1 is LNHNV and CDR2 YYDKDF (reference sequence). Trimming at V came to 2 bases and at J to 6 bases, leaving 7 bases not matched to a gene. The CDR3 spans 15 residues. CDR3 sequence (DNA): TGTGCCACCAGCAGACAGGGGGGAGGCGGTCAGCCCCAGCATTTT. Its translation is CATSRQGGGGQPQHF.

The V gene is TRBV19, the J gene TRBJ2-3; tentative D call: TRBD2 (5 bases). Germline-derived CDR1 and CDR2 are LNHDA and SQIVND (reference sequence). Trimming removed 6 bases from V and 6 bases from J, with 10 bases in between. This CDR3 has 12 amino acids. CDR3 bases: TGTGCCAGTAGCTACGTAGCGGATACGCAGTATTTT. This encodes CASSYVADTQYF.

V and J are TRBV5-5 and TRBJ2-2, with 7 bases that match TRBD1. Germline CDR1 SGHKS, CDR2 YYEKEE (reference sequence). This CDR3 is built from 15 residues. V gave up 5 bases and J gave up 9 bases; unmatched junction bases: 13. Written as DNA, the CDR3 is TGTGCCAGCAGTGAACCAGGGACAGTCGGCCGGGAGCTGTTTTTT. As protein: CASSEPGTVGRELFF.

The gene calls are TRBV20-1 and TRBJ1-2, with TRBD1 as a possible D gene (5 bases). This CDR3 has 15 amino acids. Germline values: CDR1 DFQATT, CDR2 SNEGSKA (reference sequence). The germline V and J ends were trimmed by 4 bases and 1 base, with 16 bases remaining between them. In nucleotides, the CDR3 is TGCAGTGCTATAGGGGAGTCGGGGAGTAACTATGGCTACACCTTC. It specifies CSAIGESGSNYGYTF.

The CDR3 DNA reads TGTGCCAGCAGTTACACGCCTAATGAAAAACTGTTTTTT. Encoded protein: CASSYTPNEKLFF. The J gene is TRBJ1-4, the V gene TRBV6-2 or TRBV6-3, with no clear D. Trimming cost V 2 bases and J 3 bases, with 4 bases left between them. The CDR3 covers 13 residues. Germline-derived CDR1 and CDR2 are MNHEY and SVGEGT.

V is TRBV30 and J is TRBJ1-2; 9 bases fit TRBD1. V lost 5 bases and J lost 5; bases outside the gene matches: 9. This CDR3 region has 14 residues. Germline assignment: CDR1 GTSNPN and CDR2 SVGIG (reference sequence). Written as DNA, the CDR3 is TGTGCCTGGCACCTGGGACAGGGAGGTTATGGCTACACCTTC. Protein sequence: CAWHLGQGGYGYTF.

This chain joins TRBV4-1 and TRBJ2-7, with D perhaps given as TRBD1 or TRBD2 (5 bases each). CDR1 is MGHRA and CDR2 is YSYEKL in the germline V gene. The CDR3 totals 15 residues. Trimming pared 0 bases from V and 0 bases from J, leaving 9 bases between. CDR3 nucleotide sequence: TGCGCCAGCAGCCAAGAATGGGGGACCTCCTACGAGCAGTACTTC. Its protein is CASSQEWGTSYEQYF.

CDR3 sequence (DNA): TGTGCCAGCAGCGGGACTAGCGGGGGTCGAGAGACCCAGTACTTC. This gives the protein CASSGTSGGRETQYF. The V and J genes are TRBV9 and TRBJ2-5, with 13 positions matching TRBD2. The germline V gene has CDR1 SGDLS and CDR2 YYNGEE. V was pared by 3 bases and J by 4 bases, with 3 bases of the junction left unmatched. CDR3 length: 15 amino acids.

This clonotype was observed a few times. The chain has TRBV27 and TRBJ1-2; 7 bases agree with TRBD1. With 6 bases clipped from V and 3 bases from J, the junction kept 1 base outside the gene matches. This CDR3 contains 12 residues. Germline lookup yields CDR1 MNHEY and CDR2 SMNVEV (reference sequence). Written as DNA, the CDR3 is TGTGCCAGCAGCAGGGGGGACTATGGCTACACCTTC. It codes for CASSRGDYGYTF.

The CDR3 here is CASSSTGAGTDTQYF. The CDR3 region has the DNA TGTGCCAGCAGTTCCACAGGGGCCGGCACAGATACGCAGTATTTT. V usage is TRBV6-5 and J usage is TRBJ2-3; TRBD1 aligns across 7 bases. The germline V gene encodes CDR1 MNHEY and CDR2 SVGAGI. The CDR3 length is 15 residues. V was clipped by 4 bases and J by 1 base; unmatched bases: 5.

This clonotype was recorded many times. An end of the junction differs from the germline gene, which may be a read error. The gene calls are TRBV5-1 and TRBJ1-3, with 7 positions matching TRBD1. The CDR3 runs 15 residues. Germline CDR1 SGHRS, CDR2 YFSETQ. CDR3 coding DNA: TGTGCCAGCAGTTTGGGACAGAGCTCTGGAAACACCATATATTTT. It translates to CASSLGQSSGNTIYF. The full variable domain, its missing parts supplied by reference TRBV5-1 and TRBJ1-3, is KAGVTQTPRYLIKTRGQQVTLSCSPISGHRSVSWYQQTPGQGLQFLFEYFSETQRNKGNFPGRFSGRQFSNSRSEMNVSTLELGDSALYLCASSLGQSSGNTIYFGEGSWLTVV.

The chain has TRBV20-1 and TRBJ2-5, with 8 bases lining up with TRBD2. V shed 6 bases and J 1 base; nucleotides not matched to a gene: 1. The CDR3 has 12 residues. Germline CDR1 DFQATT, CDR2 SNEGSKA (reference sequence). As DNA, the CDR3 is TGCAGTGCGACTAGCGTCCAAGAGACCCAGTACTTC. Protein sequence: CSATSVQETQYF.

The chain links TRBV29-1 to TRBJ1-4; the match to TRBD1 covers 11 bases. The CDR3 totals 18 residues. The J segment lost 2 bases and the V segment lost 0 bases, leaving 8 bases of the junction unmatched. CDR1 SQVTM and CDR2 ANQGSEA come from the germline V gene. The CDR3 loop is CSVEDAVRDRGTNEKLFF. CDR3 DNA sequence: TGCAGCGTTGAAGACGCTGTCCGGGACAGGGGGACTAATGAAAAACTGTTTTTT. The full variable domain, completed using reference TRBV29-1 and TRBJ1-4, is SAVISQKPSRDICQRGTSLTIQCQVDSQVTMMFWYRQQPGQSLTLIATANQGSEATYESGFVIDKFPISRPNLTFSTLTVSNMSPEDSSIYLCSVEDAVRDRGTNEKLFFGSGTQLSVL.

The genes are TRBV20-1 and TRBJ2-5, with 7 bases matching TRBD1. CDR3 length equals 15 residues. The V segment lost 0 bases and the J segment 2 bases; nucleotides outside the gene matches: 6. Germline V CDR1 and CDR2: DFQATT, SNEGSKA (reference sequence). The CDR3 nucleotides read TGCAGTGCTAGAGATTCCGGGACAGAGCAAGAGACCCAGTACTTC. As protein: CSARDSGTEQETQYF.

This clonotype appeared a few times. This chain connects TRBV6-2 or TRBV6-3 to TRBJ2-2; 9 nucleotides agree with TRBD1. Trimming at V came to 6 bases and at J to 4 bases, leaving 6 bases not matched to a gene. Germline loops: CDR1 MNHEY, CDR2 SVGEGT. This CDR3 spans 15 amino acids. CDR3 sequence reads: CASSPGQGLTGELFF. DNA for the CDR3: TGTGCCAGCAGCCCGGGACAGGGCCTCACCGGGGAGCTGTTTTTT.

This clonotype appeared once. The chain links TRBV12-3 or TRBV12-4 to TRBJ1-5; the D gene is possibly TRBD1 (5 bases). With 7 bases removed from V and 0 bases from J, the gap between germline ends came to 16 bases. The CDR3 totals 16 residues. DNA of the CDR3: TGTGCCAGCATGCACACGACAGACTATAGCAATCAGCCCCAGCATTTT. It encodes CASMHTTDYSNQPQHF.

The chain employs TRBV6-5 and TRBJ2-5, with unresolved D. Trimming took off 3 bases at V and 3 bases at J, with 8 bases between the two ends. CDR1 is MNHEY and CDR2 is SVGAGI in the germline V gene. The CDR3 sequence is 13 residues long. The CDR3 sequence is CASSYRQEETQYF. Here the CDR3 DNA reads TGTGCCAGCAGTTATAGGCAGGAAGAGACCCAGTACTTC.

V and J are TRBV9 and TRBJ2-1, with a possible D match to TRBD2 (6 bases). Trimming removed 4 bases at V and 0 bases at J, with 14 bases between. CDR3 size: 16 residues. In germline, CDR1 is SGDLS, CDR2 YYNGEE. CDR3 protein: CASSKTSGYSYNEQFF. In nucleotides, the CDR3 is TGTGCCAGCAGCAAGACGAGCGGGTACTCCTACAATGAGCAGTTCTTC.

This clonotype has only a few counts. Germline and junction disagree at one end, which may indicate a read error. The chain couples TRBV7-7 to TRBJ2-5; D unresolved. Germline V gene lookup returns CDR1 SSHAT and CDR2 FNYEAQ (reference sequence). The CDR3 covers 15 residues. CDR3 nucleotides: TGTGCTAGCAGCTCCCAAGGGTGGCGAGAAGAGACCCAGTACTTC. Amino acid sequence: CASSSQGWREETQYF.

The rearrangement uses TRBV11-2 and TRBJ1-2; D is unresolved. The CDR3 has 16 amino acids. The V end lost 1 base, the J end lost 4 bases, and 16 bases lay between the germline ends. Germline lookup yields CDR1 SGHAT and CDR2 FQNNGV. The CDR3 nucleotides are TGTGCCAGCAGCTTAGGTTCTGACCCGGCTACCTATGGCTACACCTTC. Translation: CASSLGSDPATYGYTF.

The V gene is TRBV29-1, the J gene TRBJ2-7; D is unclear. Germline V gene data show CDR1 as SQVTM and CDR2 as ANQGSEA. Trimming pared 7 bases from V and 5 bases from J, leaving 15 bases between. The CDR3 is 12 amino acids. The CDR3: CSAGVGRHEQYV. The CDR3 DNA is TGCAGCGCTGGGGTTGGCAGGCACGAGCAGTACGTC.

The V gene is TRBV6-5, the J gene TRBJ2-1; TRBD1 agrees at 9 bases. Trimming took 6 bases from V and 9 from J; bases not matched to a gene: 9. This CDR3 is 14 amino acids long. CDR1 is MNHEY, CDR2 SVGAGI, per germline. The CDR3, as DNA: TGTGCCAGCAGCTTACGGGACAGGGAGGGTGAGCAGTTCTTC. This sequence encodes CASSLRDREGEQFF.

The genes are TRBV7-3 and TRBJ2-1, with 8 bases identical to TRBD2. V lost 5 bases and J lost 9; bases outside the gene matches: 9. The germline gives CDR1 SGHTA, CDR2 FQGTGA. The CDR3 consists of 14 residues. CDR3 amino acids: CASSPGLVMGEQFF. CDR3 in DNA: TGTGCCAGCAGCCCGGGACTAGTTATGGGTGAGCAGTTCTTC.

V is TRBV5-1 and J is TRBJ2-1, with 12 bases lining up with TRBD2. This CDR3 is built from 17 residues. The germline V gene encodes CDR1 SGHRS and CDR2 YFSETQ. V shed 1 base and J 8 bases; nucleotides not matched to a gene: 10. The CDR3 spells CASSLSLAGGPGDEQFF. In DNA form, the CDR3 reads TGCGCCAGCAGCTTGAGCCTAGCGGGAGGGCCAGGCGATGAGCAGTTCTTC.

This clonotype has at least ten counts. This rearrangement joins TRBV7-2 to TRBJ2-2; perhaps TRBD1 as D (8 bases). V was cut by 5 bases and J by 4 bases, with 17 bases left in between. The CDR3 covers 16 residues. Germline CDR1 and CDR2: SGHTA and FQGNSA. CDR3 DNA sequence: TGTGCCAGCAGCACCGGACAGGGAGGGATCACCGGGGAGCTGTTTTTT. This gives the protein CASSTGQGGITGELFF.

The genes are TRBV4-3 and TRBJ1-2; 8 bases fit TRBD1. Germline values: CDR1 LGHNA, CDR2 YSLEER. The CDR3 covers 18 residues. Unmatched junction bases numbered 16, after V lost 1 base and J lost 6 bases. This chain's CDR3 is CASSQGQGARSVLNGYTF. The CDR3 DNA is TGCGCCAGCAGCCAAGGGCAGGGGGCGCGATCGGTCTTGAATGGCTACACCTTC.

The table lists this clonotype with many counts. The chain combines TRBV7-2 with TRBJ1-2; TRBD1 matches 8 bases. CDR1 SGHTA and CDR2 FQGNSA come from the germline V gene. This CDR3 has 13 amino acids. J lost 6 bases, V lost 2 bases, and 2 bases had no gene match. CDR3 sequence: CASSLRTGNGYTF. The CDR3 DNA follows: TGTGCCAGCAGCTTACGGACAGGGAATGGCTACACCTTC.

There are a few counts of this clonotype. V is TRBV19 and J is TRBJ2-7; D may correspond to TRBD1 or TRBD2 (5 bases each). The CDR3 length is 16 residues. The V gene's germline CDR1 is LNHDA and CDR2 SQIVND (reference sequence). Trimming removed 7 bases from V and 3 bases from J, with 22 bases in between. For the CDR3, the DNA is TGTGCCAGTACCCCCCGTGGGCAGGGAGACCTCTACGAGCAGTACTTC. Translation gives CASTPRGQGDLYEQYF.